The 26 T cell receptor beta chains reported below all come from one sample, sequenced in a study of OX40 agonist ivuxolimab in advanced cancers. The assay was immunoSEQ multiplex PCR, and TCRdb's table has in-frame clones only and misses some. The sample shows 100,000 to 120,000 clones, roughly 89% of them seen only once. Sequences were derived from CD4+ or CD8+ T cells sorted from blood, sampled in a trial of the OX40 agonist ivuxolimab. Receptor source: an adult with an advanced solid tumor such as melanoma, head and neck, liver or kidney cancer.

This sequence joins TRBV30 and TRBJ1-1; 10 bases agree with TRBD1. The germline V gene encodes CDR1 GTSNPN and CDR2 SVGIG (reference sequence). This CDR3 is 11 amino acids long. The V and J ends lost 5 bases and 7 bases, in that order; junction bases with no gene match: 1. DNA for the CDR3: TGTGCCTGGGGGGACAGGGGTGAAGCTTTCTTT. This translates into CAWGDRGEAFF.

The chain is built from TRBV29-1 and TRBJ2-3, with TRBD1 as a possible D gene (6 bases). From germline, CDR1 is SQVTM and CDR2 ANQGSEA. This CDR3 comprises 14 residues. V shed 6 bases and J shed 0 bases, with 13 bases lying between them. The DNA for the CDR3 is TGCAGCGTAGCAGGGGCGGCTAGCACAGATACGCAGTATTTT. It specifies CSVAGAASTDTQYF.

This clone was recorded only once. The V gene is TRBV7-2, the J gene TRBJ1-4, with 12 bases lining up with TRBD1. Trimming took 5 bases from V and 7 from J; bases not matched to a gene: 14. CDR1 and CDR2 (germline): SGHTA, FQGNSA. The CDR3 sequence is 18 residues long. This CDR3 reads CASSPQRAAGQGAEKLFF. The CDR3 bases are TGTGCCAGCAGCCCCCAGAGAGCTGCGGGACAGGGGGCTGAAAAACTGTTTTTT.

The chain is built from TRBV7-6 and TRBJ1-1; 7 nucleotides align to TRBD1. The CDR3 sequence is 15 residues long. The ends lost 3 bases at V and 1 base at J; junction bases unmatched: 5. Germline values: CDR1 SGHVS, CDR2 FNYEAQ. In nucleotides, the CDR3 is TGTGCCAGCAGCTTTACGACAGGGACGAACACTGAAGCTTTCTTT. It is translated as CASSFTTGTNTEAFF.

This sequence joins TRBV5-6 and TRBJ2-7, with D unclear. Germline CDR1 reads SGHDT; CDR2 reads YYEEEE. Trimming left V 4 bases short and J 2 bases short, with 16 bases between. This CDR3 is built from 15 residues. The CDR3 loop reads CASSRRVIPTYEQYF. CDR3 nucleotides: TGTGCCAGCAGCCGTCGGGTTATCCCCACCTACGAGCAGTACTTC.

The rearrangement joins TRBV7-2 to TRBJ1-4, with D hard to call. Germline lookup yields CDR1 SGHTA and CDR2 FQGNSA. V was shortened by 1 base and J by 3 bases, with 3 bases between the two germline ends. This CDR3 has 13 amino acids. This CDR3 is CASSLDPNEKLFF. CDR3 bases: TGTGCCAGCAGCTTAGACCCTAATGAAAAACTGTTTTTT.

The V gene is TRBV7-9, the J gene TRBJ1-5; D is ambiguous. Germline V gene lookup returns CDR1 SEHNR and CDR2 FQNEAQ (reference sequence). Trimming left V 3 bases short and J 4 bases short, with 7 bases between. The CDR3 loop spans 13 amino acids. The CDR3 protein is CASSLTENQPQHF. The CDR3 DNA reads TGTGCCAGCAGCTTGACGGAGAATCAGCCCCAGCATTTT.

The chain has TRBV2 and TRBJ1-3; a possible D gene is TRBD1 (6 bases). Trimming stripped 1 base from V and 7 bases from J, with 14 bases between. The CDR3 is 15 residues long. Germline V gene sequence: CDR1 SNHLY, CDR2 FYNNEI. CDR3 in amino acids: CASSEEMGHGNTIYF. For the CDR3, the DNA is TGTGCCAGCAGTGAAGAAATGGGACACGGCAACACCATATATTTT.

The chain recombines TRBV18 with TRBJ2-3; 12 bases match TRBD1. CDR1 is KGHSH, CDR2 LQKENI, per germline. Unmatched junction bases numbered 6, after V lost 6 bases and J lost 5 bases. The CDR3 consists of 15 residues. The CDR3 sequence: CASSPGQGARDTQYF. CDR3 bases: TGTGCCAGCTCGCCGGGACAGGGGGCAAGAGATACGCAGTATTTT.

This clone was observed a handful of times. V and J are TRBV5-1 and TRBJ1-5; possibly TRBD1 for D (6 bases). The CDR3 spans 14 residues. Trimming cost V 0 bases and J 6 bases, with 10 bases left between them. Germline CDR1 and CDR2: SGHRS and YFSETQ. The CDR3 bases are TGCGCCAGCAGCTTGGAAGGGGGGAGTCAGCCCCAGCATTTT. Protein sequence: CASSLEGGSQPQHF.

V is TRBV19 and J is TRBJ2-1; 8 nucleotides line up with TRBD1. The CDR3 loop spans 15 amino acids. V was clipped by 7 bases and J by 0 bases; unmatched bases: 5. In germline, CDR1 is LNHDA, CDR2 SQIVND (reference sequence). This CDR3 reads CASKDRASSYNEQFF. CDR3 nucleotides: TGTGCCAGTAAGGACAGGGCGAGCTCCTACAATGAGCAGTTCTTC.

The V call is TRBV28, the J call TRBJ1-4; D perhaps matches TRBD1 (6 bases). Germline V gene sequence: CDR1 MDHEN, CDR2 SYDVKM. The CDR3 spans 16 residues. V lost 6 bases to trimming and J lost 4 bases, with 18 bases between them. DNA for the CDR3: TGTGCCAGCAGATCGCCCAAAGGGGGAGGTAATGAAAAACTGTTTTTT. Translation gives CASRSPKGGGNEKLFF.

CDR3 sequence reads: CAWSGIGYGYTF. In DNA form, the CDR3 reads TGTGCCTGGAGTGGGATAGGCTATGGCTACACCTTC. The rearrangement links TRBV30 to TRBJ1-2; D is uncertain. V was pared by 1 base and J by 4 bases, with 7 bases between. Germline CDR1 GTSNPN, CDR2 SVGIG (reference sequence). The CDR3 runs to 12 residues.

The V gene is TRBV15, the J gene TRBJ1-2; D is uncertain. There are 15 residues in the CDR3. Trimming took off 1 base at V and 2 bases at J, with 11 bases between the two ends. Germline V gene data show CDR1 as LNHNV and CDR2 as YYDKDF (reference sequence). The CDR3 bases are TGTGCCACCAGCAGAGTCTCAGGCACCAACTATGGCTACACCTTC. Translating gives CATSRVSGTNYGYTF. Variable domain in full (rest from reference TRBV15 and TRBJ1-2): DAMVIQNPRYQVTQFGKPVTLSCSQTLNHNVMYWYQQKSSQAPKLLFHYYDKDFNNEADTPDNFQSRRPNTSFCFLDIRSPGLGDTAMYLCATSRVSGTNYGYTFGSGTRLTVV.

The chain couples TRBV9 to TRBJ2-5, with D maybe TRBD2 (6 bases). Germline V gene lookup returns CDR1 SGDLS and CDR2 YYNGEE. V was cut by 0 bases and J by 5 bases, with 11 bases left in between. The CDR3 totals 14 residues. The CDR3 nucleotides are TGTGCCAGCAGCGTAGAGACGGCGGGGGAGACCCAGTACTTC. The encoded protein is CASSVETAGETQYF.

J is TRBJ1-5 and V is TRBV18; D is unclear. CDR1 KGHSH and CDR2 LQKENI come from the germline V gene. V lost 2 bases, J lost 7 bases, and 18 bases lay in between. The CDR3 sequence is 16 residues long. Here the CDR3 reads CASSPGAPSKDQPQHF. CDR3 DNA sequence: TGTGCCAGCTCACCAGGAGCACCATCGAAGGACCAGCCCCAGCATTTT.

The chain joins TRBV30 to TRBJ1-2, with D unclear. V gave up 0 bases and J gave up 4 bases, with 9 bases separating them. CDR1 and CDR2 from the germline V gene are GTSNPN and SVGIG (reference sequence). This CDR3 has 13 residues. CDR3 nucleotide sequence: TGTGCCTGGAGTGTACTGTCGGTCTATGGCTACACCTTC. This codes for CAWSVLSVYGYTF.

In DNA, the CDR3 is TGTGCCAGCAGGGGGGATACAGGGGGCGGCTATGGCTACACCTTC. It encodes CASRGDTGGGYGYTF. The V gene is TRBV2, the J gene TRBJ1-2; 9 nucleotides match TRBD1. J lost 4 bases, V lost 6 bases, and 9 bases had no gene match. This CDR3 is 15 amino acids long. In germline, CDR1 is SNHLY, CDR2 FYNNEI. The variable domain in full, with the rest retrieved from reference TRBV2 and TRBJ1-2, is EPEVTQTPSHQVTQMGQEVILRCVPISNHLYFYWYRQILGQKVEFLVSFYNNEISEKSEIFDDQFSVERPDGSNFTLKIRSTKLEDSAMYFCASRGDTGGGYGYTFGSGTRLTVV.

The CDR3 reads CAIRDATMRSYEQYF. CDR3 DNA: TGTGCCATCCGGGACGCCACAATGAGGTCCTACGAGCAGTACTTC. The chain joins TRBV10-3 to TRBJ2-7, with D possibly called TRBD1 or TRBD2 (5 bases each). Trimming left V 8 bases short and J 1 base short, with 18 bases between. The CDR3 has 15 amino acids. Germline V gene sequence: CDR1 ENHRY, CDR2 SYGVKD.

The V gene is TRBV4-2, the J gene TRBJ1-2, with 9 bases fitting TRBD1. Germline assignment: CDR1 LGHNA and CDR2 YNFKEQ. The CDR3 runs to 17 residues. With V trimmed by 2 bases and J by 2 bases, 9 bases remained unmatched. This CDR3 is CASSQRPGQGHNYGYTF. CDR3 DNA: TGTGCCAGCAGCCAACGCCCGGGACAGGGCCACAACTATGGCTACACCTTC.

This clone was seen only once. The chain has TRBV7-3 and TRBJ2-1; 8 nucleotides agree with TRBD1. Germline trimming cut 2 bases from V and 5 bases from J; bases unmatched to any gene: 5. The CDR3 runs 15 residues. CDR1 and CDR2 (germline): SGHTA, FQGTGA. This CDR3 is CASSLWGQVNNEQFF. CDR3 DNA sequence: TGTGCCAGCAGCTTATGGGGACAGGTGAACAATGAGCAGTTCTTC.

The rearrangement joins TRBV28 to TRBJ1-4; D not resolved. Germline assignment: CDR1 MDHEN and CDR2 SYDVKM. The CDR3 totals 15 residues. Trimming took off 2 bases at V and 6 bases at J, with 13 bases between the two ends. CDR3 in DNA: TGTGCCAGCAGTTTAGTGAGGACCCAAGATGAAAAACTGTTTTTT. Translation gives CASSLVRTQDEKLFF.

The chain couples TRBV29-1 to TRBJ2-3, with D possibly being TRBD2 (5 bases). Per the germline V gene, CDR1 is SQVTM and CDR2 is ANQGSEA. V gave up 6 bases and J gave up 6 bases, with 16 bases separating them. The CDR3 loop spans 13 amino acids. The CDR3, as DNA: TGCAGCGTCCGGGCCGCAGCGGTGGATACGCAGTATTTT. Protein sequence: CSVRAAAVDTQYF.

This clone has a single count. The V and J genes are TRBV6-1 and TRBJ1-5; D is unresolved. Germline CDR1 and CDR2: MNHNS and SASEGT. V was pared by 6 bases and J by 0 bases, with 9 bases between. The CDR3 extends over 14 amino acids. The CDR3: CASRQLISNQPQHF. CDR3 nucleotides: TGTGCCAGCAGGCAACTGATTAGCAATCAGCCCCAGCATTTT.

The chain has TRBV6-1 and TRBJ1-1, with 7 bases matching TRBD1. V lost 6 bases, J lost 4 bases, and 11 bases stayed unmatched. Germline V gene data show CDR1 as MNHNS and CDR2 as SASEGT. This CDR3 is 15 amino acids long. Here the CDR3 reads CASRERRQGITEAFF. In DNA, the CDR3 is TGTGCCAGCAGAGAGCGACGACAGGGCATCACTGAAGCTTTCTTT.

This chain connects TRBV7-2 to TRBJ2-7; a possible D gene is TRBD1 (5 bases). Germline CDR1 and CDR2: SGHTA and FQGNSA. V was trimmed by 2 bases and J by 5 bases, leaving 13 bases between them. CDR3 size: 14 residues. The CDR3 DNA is TGTGCCAGCAGCTTAATCGGCAGGGTGGACGAGCAGTACTTC. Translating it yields CASSLIGRVDEQYF.